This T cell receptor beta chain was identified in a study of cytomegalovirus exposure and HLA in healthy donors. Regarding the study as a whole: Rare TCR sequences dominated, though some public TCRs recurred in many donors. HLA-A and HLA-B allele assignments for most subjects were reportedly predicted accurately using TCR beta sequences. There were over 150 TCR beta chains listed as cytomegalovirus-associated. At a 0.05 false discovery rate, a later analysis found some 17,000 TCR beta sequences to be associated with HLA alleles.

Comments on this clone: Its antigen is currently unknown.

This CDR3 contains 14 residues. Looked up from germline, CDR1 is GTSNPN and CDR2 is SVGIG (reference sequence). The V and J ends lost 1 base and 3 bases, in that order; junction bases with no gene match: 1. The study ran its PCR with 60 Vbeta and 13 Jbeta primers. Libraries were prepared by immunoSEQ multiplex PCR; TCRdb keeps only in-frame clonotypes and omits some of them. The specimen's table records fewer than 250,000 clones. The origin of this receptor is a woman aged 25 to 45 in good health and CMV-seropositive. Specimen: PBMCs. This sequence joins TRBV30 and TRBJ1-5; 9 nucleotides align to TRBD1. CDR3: CAWSGTGVNQPQHF. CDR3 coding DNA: TGTGCCTGGAGTGGGACAGGGGTCAATCAGCCCCAGCATTTT.